This TCR beta chain appears in the sequencing data of a study of monozygotic twins with cystic fibrosis. Whole-study results and caveats: In this small cohort, shared CDR3 numbers showed no association with age, concordance or disease severity. V usage most resembled the co-twin in 13 of 16 pairs.

The CDR3 contains 19 residues. Trimming left V 2 bases short and J 2 bases short, with 19 bases between. The germline CDR1 and CDR2 sequences are ENHRY and SYGVKD. Sequenced by immunoSEQ multiplex PCR; TCRdb stores in-frame clones only, minus some. The sample lists about 17,000 clones, around 97% occurring once. This clone was seen just once. Its antigen is as yet unknown. J is TRBJ2-6 and V is TRBV10-3; D may match TRBD1 or TRBD2 (5 bases each). The receptor was derived from a girl aged 2-15 years with cystic fibrosis. Sequenced: blood. CDR3 nucleotides: TGTGCCATCAGTGAGCCCTTGGGACGGACCTCAGCTGGGGCCAACGTCCTGACTTTC. It codes for CAISEPLGRTSAGANVLTF.